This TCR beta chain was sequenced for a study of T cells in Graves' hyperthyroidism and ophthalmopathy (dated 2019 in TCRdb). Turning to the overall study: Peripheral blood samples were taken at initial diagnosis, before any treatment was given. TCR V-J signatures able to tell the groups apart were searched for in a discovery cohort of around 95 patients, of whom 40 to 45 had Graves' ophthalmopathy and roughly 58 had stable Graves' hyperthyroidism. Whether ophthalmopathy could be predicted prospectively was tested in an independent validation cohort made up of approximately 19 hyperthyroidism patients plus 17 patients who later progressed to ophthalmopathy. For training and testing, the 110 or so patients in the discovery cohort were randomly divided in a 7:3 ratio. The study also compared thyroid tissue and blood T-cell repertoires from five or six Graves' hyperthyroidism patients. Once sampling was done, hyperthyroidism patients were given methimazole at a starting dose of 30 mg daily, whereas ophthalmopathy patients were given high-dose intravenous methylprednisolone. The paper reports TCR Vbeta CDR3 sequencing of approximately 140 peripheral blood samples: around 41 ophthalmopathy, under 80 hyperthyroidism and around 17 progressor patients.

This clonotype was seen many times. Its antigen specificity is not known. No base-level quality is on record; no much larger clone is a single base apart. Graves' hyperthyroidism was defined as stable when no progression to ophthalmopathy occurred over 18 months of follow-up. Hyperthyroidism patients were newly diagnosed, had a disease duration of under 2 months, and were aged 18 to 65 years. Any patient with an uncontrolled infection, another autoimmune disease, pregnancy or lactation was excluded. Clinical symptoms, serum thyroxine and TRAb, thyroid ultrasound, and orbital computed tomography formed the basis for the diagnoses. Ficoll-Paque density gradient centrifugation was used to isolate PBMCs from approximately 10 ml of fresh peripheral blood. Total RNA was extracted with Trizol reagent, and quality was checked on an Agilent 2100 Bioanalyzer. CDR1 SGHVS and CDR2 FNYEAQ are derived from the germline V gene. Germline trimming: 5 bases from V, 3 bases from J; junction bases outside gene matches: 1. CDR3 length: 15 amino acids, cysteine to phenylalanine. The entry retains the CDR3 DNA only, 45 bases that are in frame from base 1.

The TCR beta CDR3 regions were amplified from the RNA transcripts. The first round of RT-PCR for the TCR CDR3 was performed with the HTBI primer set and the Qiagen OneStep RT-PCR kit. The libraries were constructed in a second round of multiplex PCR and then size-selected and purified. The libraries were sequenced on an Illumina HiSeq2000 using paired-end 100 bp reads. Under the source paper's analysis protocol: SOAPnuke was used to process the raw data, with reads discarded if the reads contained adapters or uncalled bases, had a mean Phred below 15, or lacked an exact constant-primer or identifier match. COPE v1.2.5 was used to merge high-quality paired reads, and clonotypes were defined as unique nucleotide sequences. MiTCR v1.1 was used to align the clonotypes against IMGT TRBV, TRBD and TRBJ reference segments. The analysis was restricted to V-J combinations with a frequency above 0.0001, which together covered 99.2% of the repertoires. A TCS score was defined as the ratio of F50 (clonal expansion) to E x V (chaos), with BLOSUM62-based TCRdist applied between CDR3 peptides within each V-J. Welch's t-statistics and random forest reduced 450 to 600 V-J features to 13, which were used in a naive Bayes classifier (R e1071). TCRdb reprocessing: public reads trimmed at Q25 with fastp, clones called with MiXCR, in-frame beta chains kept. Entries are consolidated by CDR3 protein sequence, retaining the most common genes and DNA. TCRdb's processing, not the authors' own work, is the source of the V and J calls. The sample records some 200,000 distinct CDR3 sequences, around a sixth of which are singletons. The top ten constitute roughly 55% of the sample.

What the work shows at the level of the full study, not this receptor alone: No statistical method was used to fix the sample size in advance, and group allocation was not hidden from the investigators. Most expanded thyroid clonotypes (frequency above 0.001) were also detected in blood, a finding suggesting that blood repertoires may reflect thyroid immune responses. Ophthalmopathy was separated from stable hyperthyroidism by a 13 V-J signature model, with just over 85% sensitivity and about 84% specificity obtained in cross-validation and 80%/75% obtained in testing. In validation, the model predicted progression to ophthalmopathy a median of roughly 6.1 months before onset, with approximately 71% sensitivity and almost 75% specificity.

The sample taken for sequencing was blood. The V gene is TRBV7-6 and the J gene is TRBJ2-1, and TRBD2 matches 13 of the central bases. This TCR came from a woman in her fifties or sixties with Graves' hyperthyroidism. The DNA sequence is TGTGCCAGCAGCCGACTAGCGGGAGGCTACAATGAGCAGTTCTTC. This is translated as CASSRLAGGYNEQFF.